The T cell receptor beta chain under discussion was sequenced for a study of T cell responses to AZD1222 COVID-19 vaccine. The CDR3 extends over 16 amino acids. V lost 2 bases and J lost 0, with 12 bases in between. Germline CDR1 SGHVS, CDR2 FNYEAQ. Assay: immunoSEQ multiplex PCR; the TCRdb copy retains only in-frame clones and omits some. Of under 25,000 clones in the sample, approximately 81% were seen once. The sequence came from an adult who received the AZD1222 COVID-19 vaccine. The sequences come from peripheral blood, collected 28 days after the second AZD1222 dose. The V call is TRBV7-6, the J call TRBJ2-3; D remains unclear. The DNA for the CDR3 is TGTGCCAGCAGCTTACTCAGAAGGGCTAGCACAGATACGCAGTATTTT. Amino acid sequence: CASSLLRRASTDTQYF.